The 17 T cell receptor beta chains in this list originate from one sample, sequenced in a study of OX40 agonist ivuxolimab in advanced cancers. The library relied on the immunoSEQ multiplex PCR assay. TCRdb carries this immuneACCESS record with in-frame sequences only. Its versions omit some clonotypes, under half of them owing to an unresolved V gene in the studies checked, with the rest unexplained. Counted in this sample were tens of thousands of clones; over 70% of them appeared once. The ten largest clones capture around 1.8% of the sample. The source material was CD4+ or CD8+ T cells sorted from blood, sampled in a trial of the OX40 agonist ivuxolimab. These receptors were taken from an adult with an advanced solid tumor such as melanoma, head and neck, liver or kidney cancer.

This chain links TRBV10-1 with TRBJ2-7; perhaps TRBD1 as D (5 bases). Germline V CDR1 and CDR2: WNHNN, SYGVQD (reference sequence). V shed 3 bases and J shed 2 bases, with 20 bases lying between them. The CDR3 has 17 residues. CDR3 sequence: CASSERLSDSSPYEQYF. The CDR3 bases are TGCGCCAGCAGTGAACGGTTATCCGACAGTAGTCCCTACGAGCAGTACTTC.

The V gene is TRBV29-1, the J gene TRBJ2-1; 8 positions match TRBD2. J gave up 0 bases and V 7 bases, and 8 bases lay outside the gene matches. CDR3 length: 15 amino acids. Looked up from germline, CDR1 is SQVTM and CDR2 is ANQGSEA. The CDR3 region is CSAGGGASSYNEQFF. As DNA, the CDR3 is TGCAGCGCGGGGGGGGGCGCGAGCTCCTACAATGAGCAGTTCTTC.

The rearrangement uses TRBV19 and TRBJ1-1, with 9 bases fitting TRBD1. The germline gives CDR1 LNHDA, CDR2 SQIVND (reference sequence). With 5 bases clipped from V and 4 bases from J, the junction kept 11 bases outside the gene matches. The CDR3 has 16 amino acids. CDR3 sequence (DNA): TGTGCCAGTAGTCAGTTACAGGGGGCGAGCGGCACTGAAGCTTTCTTT. Its protein product is CASSQLQGASGTEAFF.

This rearrangement joins TRBV25-1 to TRBJ2-1; 8 bases line up with TRBD1. The CDR3 has 15 residues. CDR1 and CDR2 (germline): MGHDK, SYGVNS. Losses at the gene ends were 7 bases for V and 7 bases for J; bases not matched to a gene: 12. The CDR3 loop reads CASTSNRGTLNEQFF. The CDR3 DNA is TGTGCCAGCACCAGTAACAGGGGGACCCTTAATGAGCAGTTCTTC.

The chain carries TRBV2 and TRBJ1-3; no firm D call. Germline loops: CDR1 SNHLY, CDR2 FYNNEI. Trimming removed 4 bases at V and 4 bases at J, with 11 bases between. This CDR3 spans 14 amino acids. CDR3 nucleotide sequence: TGTGCCAGCAGTGTAGCCGGGAGGGGAAACACCATATATTTT. Protein sequence: CASSVAGRGNTIYF.

This clone was detected a few times. This sequence joins TRBV5-1 and TRBJ1-1, with D possibly TRBD1 on 5 matching bases. Germline lookup yields CDR1 SGHRS and CDR2 YFSETQ. The CDR3 is made up of 15 amino acids. V was trimmed by 3 bases and J by 1 base, leaving 13 bases between them. This CDR3 reads CASSSSRGGNTEAFF. The CDR3 DNA reads TGCGCCAGCAGCTCCTCCCGGGGCGGGAACACTGAAGCTTTCTTT.

The J gene is TRBJ1-2, the V gene TRBV4-1; D uncertain. The CDR3 has 16 amino acids. Per germline, CDR1 MGHRA and CDR2 YSYEKL. Trimming shortened V by 4 bases and J by 6 bases, and 21 bases separated the two germline ends. The CDR3 coding sequence is TGCGCCAGCAGCCCCCCAAATGGATTTCCCGGGGATGGCTACACCTTC. Translating it yields CASSPPNGFPGDGYTF.

V is TRBV27 and J is TRBJ1-4; tentatively, D is TRBD1 (6 bases). CDR1 is MNHEY, CDR2 SMNVEV, per germline (reference sequence). V was pared by 3 bases and J by 1 base, with 9 bases between. This CDR3 is built from 15 residues. This CDR3 reads CASSFTRGTNEKLFF. In DNA, the CDR3 is TGTGCCAGCAGTTTTACCAGGGGAACTAATGAAAAACTGTTTTTT.

In nucleotides, the CDR3 is TGTGCCAGCAGGGATAGGACAGGGGTATCCTACAATGAGCAGTTCTTC. This sequence encodes CASRDRTGVSYNEQFF. The chain combines TRBV27 with TRBJ2-1; 9 bases map to TRBD1. In germline, CDR1 is MNHEY, CDR2 SMNVEV (reference sequence). This CDR3 region has 16 residues. The V gene end was trimmed by 6 bases and the J gene end by 1 base; junction bases not matched to a gene: 7.

This chain joins TRBV28 and TRBJ1-1; D possibly corresponds to TRBD1 (5 bases). The ends were cut back, 3 bases at V and 3 bases at J, with 8 bases in the middle. Germline values: CDR1 MDHEN, CDR2 SYDVKM. The CDR3 is 13 residues long. The CDR3 DNA follows: TGTGCCAGCAGTTTCCGACAGTACACTGAAGCTTTCTTT. This encodes CASSFRQYTEAFF.

The gene calls are TRBV5-4 and TRBJ2-5, with 7 bases identical to TRBD2. Trimming removed 1 base from V and 1 base from J; junction bases left unmatched: 4. This CDR3 has 15 amino acids. CDR1 is SGHNT, CDR2 YYREEE, per germline (reference sequence). The CDR3 spells CASSLTTSVQETQYF. In DNA form, the CDR3 reads TGTGCCAGCAGCTTGACCACTAGCGTCCAAGAGACCCAGTACTTC.

The chain employs TRBV7-9 and TRBJ2-5, with D maybe TRBD1 (6 bases). Matching the DNA end better, TRBJ2-7 makes the J call doubtful. The germline CDR1 and CDR2 sequences are SEHNR and FQNEAQ (reference sequence). There are 15 residues in the CDR3. In DNA, the CDR3 is TGTGCCATTAGGGACCGGGACACCGACTCCTACGAGCAGTACTTC. The encoded protein is CAIRDRDTDSYEQYF.

This chain joins TRBV27 and TRBJ2-1; 9 bases align to TRBD1. The junction had 6 bases not matched to a gene; V was cut back by 5 bases and J by 4 bases. Germline CDR1 reads MNHEY; CDR2 reads SMNVEV (reference sequence). This CDR3 has 15 residues. The CDR3 DNA reads TGTGCCAGCAGTCCGGGGACAGGGACGTACAATGAGCAGTTCTTC. As protein: CASSPGTGTYNEQFF.

The chain is built from TRBV18 and TRBJ2-5; 7 bases align to TRBD1. Germline assignment: CDR1 KGHSH and CDR2 LQKENI. The CDR3 spans 15 residues. The ends lost 3 bases at V and 6 bases at J; junction bases unmatched: 10. The CDR3 DNA reads as TGTGCCAGCTCACCGGGGTTAGGGGGCGAGAAGACCCAGTACTTC. This gives the protein CASSPGLGGEKTQYF.

The chain couples TRBV13 to TRBJ2-4, with 9 bases lining up with TRBD1. J was trimmed by 7 bases and V by 5 bases; bases with no gene match: 9. CDR1 PRHDT and CDR2 FYEKMQ come from the germline V gene (reference sequence). This CDR3 region has 15 residues. CDR3 in amino acids: CASSQGQGRMNIQYF. The DNA for the CDR3 is TGTGCCAGCAGCCAGGGACAGGGAAGAATGAACATTCAGTACTTC.

The CDR3 loop reads CAISEAQTGNLGGYTF. The CDR3 DNA follows: TGTGCCATCAGTGAGGCTCAGACAGGGAATTTAGGAGGCTACACCTTC. V gene TRBV10-3 combines with J gene TRBJ1-2, with TRBD1 matching 7 bases. J gave up 8 bases and V 2 bases, and 14 bases lay outside the gene matches. Germline V gives CDR1 ENHRY, CDR2 SYGVKD. The CDR3 has 16 residues.

This chain links TRBV6-1 with TRBJ2-7, with a possible D match to TRBD1 (6 bases). This CDR3 is built from 11 residues. Looked up from germline, CDR1 is MNHNS and CDR2 is SASEGT. V shed 5 bases and J shed 6 bases, with 8 bases lying between them. This CDR3 reads CASSTGFEQYF. CDR3 in DNA: TGTGCCAGCAGTACAGGGTTCGAGCAGTACTTC.